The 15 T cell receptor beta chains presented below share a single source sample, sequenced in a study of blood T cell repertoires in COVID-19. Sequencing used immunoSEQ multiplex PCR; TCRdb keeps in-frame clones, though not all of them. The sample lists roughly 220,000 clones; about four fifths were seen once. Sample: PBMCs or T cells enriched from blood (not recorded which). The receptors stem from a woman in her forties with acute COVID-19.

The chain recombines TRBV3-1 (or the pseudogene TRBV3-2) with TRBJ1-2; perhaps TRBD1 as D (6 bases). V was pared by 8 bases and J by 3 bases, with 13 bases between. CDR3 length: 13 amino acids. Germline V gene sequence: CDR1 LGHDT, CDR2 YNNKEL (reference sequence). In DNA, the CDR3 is TGTGCCAGCGGTTACAGGACAGACTATGGCTACACCTTC. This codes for CASGYRTDYGYTF.

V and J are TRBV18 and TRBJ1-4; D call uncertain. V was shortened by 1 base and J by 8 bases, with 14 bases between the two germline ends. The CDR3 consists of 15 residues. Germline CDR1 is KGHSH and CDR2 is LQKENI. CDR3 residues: CASSPLGLREEKLFF. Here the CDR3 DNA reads TGTGCCAGCTCACCACTAGGACTGAGAGAGGAAAAACTGTTTTTT. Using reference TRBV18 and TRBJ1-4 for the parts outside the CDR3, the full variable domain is NAGVMQNPRHLVRRRGQEARLRCSPMKGHSHVYWYRQLPEEGLKFMVYLQKENIIDESGMPKERFSAEFPKEGPSILRIQQVVRGDSAAYFCASSPLGLREEKLFFGSGTQLSVL.

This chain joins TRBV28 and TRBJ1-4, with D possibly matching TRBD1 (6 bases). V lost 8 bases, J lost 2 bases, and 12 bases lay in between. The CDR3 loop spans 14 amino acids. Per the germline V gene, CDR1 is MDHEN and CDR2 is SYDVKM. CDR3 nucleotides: TGTGCCAGCGGACAGACAGTGACTAATGAAAAACTGTTTTTT. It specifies CASGQTVTNEKLFF.

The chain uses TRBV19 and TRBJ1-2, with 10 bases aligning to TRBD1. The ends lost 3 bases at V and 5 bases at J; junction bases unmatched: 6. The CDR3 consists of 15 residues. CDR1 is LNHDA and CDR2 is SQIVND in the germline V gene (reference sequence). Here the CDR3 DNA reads TGTGCCAGTAGTATCGACAGGGGGCTTCAGTATGGCTACACCTTC. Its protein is CASSIDRGLQYGYTF.

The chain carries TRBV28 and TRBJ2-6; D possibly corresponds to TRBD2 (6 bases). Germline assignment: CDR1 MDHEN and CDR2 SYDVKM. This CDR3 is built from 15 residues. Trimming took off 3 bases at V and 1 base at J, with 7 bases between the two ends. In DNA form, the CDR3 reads TGTGCCAGCAGTTTGGCGGGGTCTGGGGCCAACGTCCTGACTTTC. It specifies CASSLAGSGANVLTF.

CDR3 sequence: CASSSRTGYSNQPQHF. In DNA, the CDR3 is TGTGCCAGCAGTTCCCGGACAGGTTATAGCAATCAGCCCCAGCATTTT. The chain employs TRBV28 and TRBJ1-5, with 7 positions matching TRBD1. CDR3 length equals 16 residues. From germline, CDR1 is MDHEN and CDR2 SYDVKM. J gave up 0 bases and V 4 bases, and 6 bases lay outside the gene matches.

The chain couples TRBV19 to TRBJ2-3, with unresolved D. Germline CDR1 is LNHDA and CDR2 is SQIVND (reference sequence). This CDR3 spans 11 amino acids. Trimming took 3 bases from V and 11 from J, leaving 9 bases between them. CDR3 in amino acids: CASSMRSLQYF. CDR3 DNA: TGTGCCAGTAGTATGAGGTCGTTGCAGTATTTT.

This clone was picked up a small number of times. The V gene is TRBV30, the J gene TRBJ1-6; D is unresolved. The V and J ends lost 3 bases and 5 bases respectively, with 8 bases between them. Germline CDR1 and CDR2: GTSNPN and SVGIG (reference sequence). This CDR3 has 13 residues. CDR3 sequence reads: CAWRWENNSPLHF. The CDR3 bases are TGTGCCTGGAGGTGGGAGAATAATTCACCCCTCCACTTT.

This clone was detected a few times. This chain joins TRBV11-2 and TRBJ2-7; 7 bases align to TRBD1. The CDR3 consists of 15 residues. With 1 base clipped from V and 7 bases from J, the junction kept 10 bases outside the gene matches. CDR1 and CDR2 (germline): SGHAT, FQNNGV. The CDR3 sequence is CASSLATGPLVEQYF. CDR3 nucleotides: TGTGCCAGCAGCTTAGCGACAGGGCCCCTCGTGGAGCAGTACTTC.

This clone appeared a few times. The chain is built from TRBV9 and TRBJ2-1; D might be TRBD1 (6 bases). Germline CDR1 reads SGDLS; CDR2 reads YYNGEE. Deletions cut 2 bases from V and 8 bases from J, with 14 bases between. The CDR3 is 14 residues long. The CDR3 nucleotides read TGTGCCAGCAGCGTTTCAGGGGCGTTAGATGAGCAGTTCTTC. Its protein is CASSVSGALDEQFF.

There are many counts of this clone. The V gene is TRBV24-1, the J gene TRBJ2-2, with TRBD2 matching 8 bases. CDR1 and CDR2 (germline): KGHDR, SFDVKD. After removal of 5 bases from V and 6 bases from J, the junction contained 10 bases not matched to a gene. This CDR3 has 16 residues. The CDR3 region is CATSAYPGAGAGELFF. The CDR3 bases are TGTGCCACCAGTGCCTACCCGGGAGCGGGGGCCGGGGAGCTGTTTTTT.

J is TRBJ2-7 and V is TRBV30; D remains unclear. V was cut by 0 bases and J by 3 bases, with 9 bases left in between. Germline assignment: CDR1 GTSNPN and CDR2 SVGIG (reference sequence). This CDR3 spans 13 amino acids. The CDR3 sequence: CAWSVSRGYEQYF. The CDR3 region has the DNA TGTGCCTGGAGTGTATCCAGAGGCTACGAGCAGTACTTC.

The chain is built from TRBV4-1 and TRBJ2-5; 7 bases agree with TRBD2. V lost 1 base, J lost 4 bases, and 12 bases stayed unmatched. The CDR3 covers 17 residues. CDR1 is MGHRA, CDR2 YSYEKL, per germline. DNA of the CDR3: TGCGCCAGCAGCCAAGTGGGTAGCGGAGCGGGAAGAGAGACCCAGTACTTC. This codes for CASSQVGSGAGRETQYF.

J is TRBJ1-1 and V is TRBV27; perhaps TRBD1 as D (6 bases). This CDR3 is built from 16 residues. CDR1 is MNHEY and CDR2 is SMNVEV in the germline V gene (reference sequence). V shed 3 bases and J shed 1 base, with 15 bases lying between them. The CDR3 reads CASSFSGGRTNTEAFF. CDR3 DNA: TGTGCCAGCAGTTTCTCGGGGGGCCGGACGAACACTGAAGCTTTCTTT.

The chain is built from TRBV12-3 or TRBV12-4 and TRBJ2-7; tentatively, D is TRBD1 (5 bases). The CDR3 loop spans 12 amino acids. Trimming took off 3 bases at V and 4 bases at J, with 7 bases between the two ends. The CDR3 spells CASSLKGYEQYF. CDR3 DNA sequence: TGTGCCAGCAGTTTGAAGGGGTACGAGCAGTACTTC.